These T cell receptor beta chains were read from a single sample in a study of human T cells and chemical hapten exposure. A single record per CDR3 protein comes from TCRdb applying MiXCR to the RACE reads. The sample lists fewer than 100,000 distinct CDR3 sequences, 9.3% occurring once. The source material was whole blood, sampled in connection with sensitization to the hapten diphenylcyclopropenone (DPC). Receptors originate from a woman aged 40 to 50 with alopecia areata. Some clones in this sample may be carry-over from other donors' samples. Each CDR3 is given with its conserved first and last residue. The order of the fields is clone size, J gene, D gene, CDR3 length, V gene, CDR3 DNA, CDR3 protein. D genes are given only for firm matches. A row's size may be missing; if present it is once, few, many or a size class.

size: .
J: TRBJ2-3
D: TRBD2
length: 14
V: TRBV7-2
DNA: TGTGCCAGCAGCCAGGGACTAGACGCAGATACGCAGTATTTT
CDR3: CASSQGLDADTQYF

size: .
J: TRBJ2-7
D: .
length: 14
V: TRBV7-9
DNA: TGTGCCAGCAGCAAAACAGGGACGTACTACGAGCAGTACTTC
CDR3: CASSKTGTYYEQYF

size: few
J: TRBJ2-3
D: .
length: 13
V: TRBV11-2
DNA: TGTGCCAGCAGCTTAAGTTTGGGAGATACGCAGTATTTT
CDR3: CASSLSLGDTQYF

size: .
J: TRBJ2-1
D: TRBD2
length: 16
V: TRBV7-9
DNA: TGTGCCAGCAGCTTAGCCAGAGGACTAGCGGGAGCCACACGATTCTTC
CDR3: CASSLARGLAGATRFF

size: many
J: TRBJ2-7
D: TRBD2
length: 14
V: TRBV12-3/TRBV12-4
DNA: TGTGCCAGCAGGGGGACTAGCGGAGCCTACGAGCAGTACTTC
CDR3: CASRGTSGAYEQYF

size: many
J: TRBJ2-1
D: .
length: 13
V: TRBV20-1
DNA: TGCAGTGCTAGTGGGACGGCAGACAATGAGCAGTTCTTC
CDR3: CSASGTADNEQFF

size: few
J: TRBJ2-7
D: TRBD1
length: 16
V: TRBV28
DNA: TGTGCCAGCAGTTCGCCTTCGGGACAGAGCTTTATAAAGCAGTACTTC
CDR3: CASSSPSGQSFIKQYF

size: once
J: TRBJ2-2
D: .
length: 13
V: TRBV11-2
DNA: TGTGCCAGCAGCTTGCAAGACACCGGGGAGCTGTTTTTT
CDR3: CASSLQDTGELFF

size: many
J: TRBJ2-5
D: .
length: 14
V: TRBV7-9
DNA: TGTGCCAGCAGCTTAGGTCTAACGAAAGAGACCCAGTACTTC
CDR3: CASSLGLTKETQYF

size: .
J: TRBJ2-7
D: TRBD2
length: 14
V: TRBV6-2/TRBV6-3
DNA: TGTGCCACCAAGCCCGGGACTAGCGGATACGAGCAGTACTTC
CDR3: CATKPGTSGYEQYF

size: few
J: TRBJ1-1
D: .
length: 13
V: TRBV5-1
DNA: TGCGCCAGCAGCAACGTCTTGAACACTGAAGCTTTCTTT
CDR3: CASSNVLNTEAFF

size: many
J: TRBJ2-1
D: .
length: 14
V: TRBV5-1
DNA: TGCGCCAGCAGCTTATTATGGACGGGCGATGAGCAGTTCTTC
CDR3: CASSLLWTGDEQFF

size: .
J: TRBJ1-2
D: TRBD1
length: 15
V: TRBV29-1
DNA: TGCAGCGTTGGCAAAGGGGGCTCTGCTAACTATGGCTACACCTTC
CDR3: CSVGKGGSANYGYTF

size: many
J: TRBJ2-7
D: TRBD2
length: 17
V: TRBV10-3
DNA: TGTGCCATCAGTGACAATACCGGGACTAGTCTCTCCTACGAGCAGTACTTC
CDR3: CAISDNTGTSLSYEQYF

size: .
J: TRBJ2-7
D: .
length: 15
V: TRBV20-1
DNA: TGCAGTGCTAACCCTATAGGGGCGCCTACCTACGAGCAGTACTTC
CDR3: CSANPIGAPTYEQYF

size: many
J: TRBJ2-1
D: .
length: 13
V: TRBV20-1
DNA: TGCAGTGCTCCGCCAGGGAACCACAATGAGCAGTTCTTC
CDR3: CSAPPGNHNEQFF

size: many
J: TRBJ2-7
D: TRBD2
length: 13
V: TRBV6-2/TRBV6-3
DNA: TGTGCCAGCAGTAGACTAGCGGGAAACGAGCAGTACTTC
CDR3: CASSRLAGNEQYF

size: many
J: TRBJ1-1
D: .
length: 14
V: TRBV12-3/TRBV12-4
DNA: TGTGCCAGCAGTTCCTTTATCTCAGGCACTGAAGCTTTCTTT
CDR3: CASSSFISGTEAFF

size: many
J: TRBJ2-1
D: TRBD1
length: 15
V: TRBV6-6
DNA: TGTGCCAGCAGTTCAAGACAGGGAATGCGGAATGAGCAGTTCTTC
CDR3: CASSSRQGMRNEQFF

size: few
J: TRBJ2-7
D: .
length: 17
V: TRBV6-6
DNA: TGTGCCAGCAGTTACTCGATCTTGCGGAGTGGTGCCTACGAGCAGTACTTC
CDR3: CASSYSILRSGAYEQYF

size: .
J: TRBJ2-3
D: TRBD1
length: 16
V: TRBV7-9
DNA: TGTGCCAGCAGCTCAAGGGACAGCGTTGGGGCAGATACGCAGTATTTT
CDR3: CASSSRDSVGADTQYF

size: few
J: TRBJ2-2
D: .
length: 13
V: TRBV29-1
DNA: TGCAGCGTTGTAGGGAATCAAGGCGGGGAGCTGTTTTTT
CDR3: CSVVGNQGGELFF

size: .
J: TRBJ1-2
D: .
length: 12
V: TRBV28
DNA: TGTGCCAGCAGAGCCACGCACTATGGCTACACCTTC
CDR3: CASRATHYGYTF

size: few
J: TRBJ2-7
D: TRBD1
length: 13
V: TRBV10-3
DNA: TGTGCCATCAGGAGCCAGGGGGTCTACGAGCAGTACTTC
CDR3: CAIRSQGVYEQYF

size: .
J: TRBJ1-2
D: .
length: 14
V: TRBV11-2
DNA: TGTGCCAGCAGCTCGGGGACCGCGGTAAATGGCTACACCTTC
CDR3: CASSSGTAVNGYTF

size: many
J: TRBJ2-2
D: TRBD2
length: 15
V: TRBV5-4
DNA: TGTGCCAGCAGCCCCACTAGCGGTAACACCGGGGAGCTGTTTTTT
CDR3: CASSPTSGNTGELFF